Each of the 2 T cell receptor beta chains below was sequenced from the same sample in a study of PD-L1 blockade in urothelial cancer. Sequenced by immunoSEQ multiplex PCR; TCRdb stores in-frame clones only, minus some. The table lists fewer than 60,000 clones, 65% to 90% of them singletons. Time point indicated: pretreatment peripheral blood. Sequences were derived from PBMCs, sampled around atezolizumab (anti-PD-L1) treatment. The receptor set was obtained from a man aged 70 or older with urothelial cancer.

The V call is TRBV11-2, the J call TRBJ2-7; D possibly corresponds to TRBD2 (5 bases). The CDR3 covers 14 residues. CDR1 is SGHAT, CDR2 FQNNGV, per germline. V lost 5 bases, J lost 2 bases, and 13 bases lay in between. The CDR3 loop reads CASSPHVRAYEQYF. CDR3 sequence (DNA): TGTGCCAGCAGCCCCCATGTGAGGGCCTACGAGCAGTACTTC.

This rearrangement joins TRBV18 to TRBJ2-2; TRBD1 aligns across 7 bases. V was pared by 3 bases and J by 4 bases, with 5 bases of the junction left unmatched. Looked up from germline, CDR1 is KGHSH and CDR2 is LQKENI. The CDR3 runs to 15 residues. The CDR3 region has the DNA TGTGCCAGCTCACCTACCGACAGGGCCACCGGGGAGCTGTTTTTT. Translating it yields CASSPTDRATGELFF.